Below, 16 T cell receptor beta chains from the same sample are listed, as sequenced in a study of shared clonotypes between healthy human individuals. Here immunoSEQ multiplex PCR was the method, and the copy in TCRdb shows in-frame clones only, minus some. The table has approximately 720,000 clones, about three quarters seen once. Sequences were obtained from memory CD4+ T cells sorted from blood. Regarding subset: CD45RA-negative fraction. The source of these receptors is a young woman in good health.

The genes are TRBV19 and TRBJ2-3; D might be TRBD1 (6 bases). This CDR3 comprises 13 residues. The ends were cut back, 8 bases at V and 0 bases at J, with 9 bases in the middle. Germline CDR1 LNHDA, CDR2 SQIVND (reference sequence). CDR3 DNA: TGTGCCAGTCGGACAGCTAGCACAGATACGCAGTATTTT. Translated, it gives CASRTASTDTQYF.

Points on this clone: Other DNA sequences in the same sample also yield this CDR3. The gene calls are TRBV14 and TRBJ1-1; D unclear. The CDR3 totals 11 residues. The V gene's germline CDR1 is SGHDN and CDR2 FVKESK. V lost 4 bases to trimming and J lost 7 bases, with 7 bases between them. This CDR3 is CASSRTVEAFF. Here the CDR3 DNA reads TGTGCCAGCAGCCGTACGGTTGAAGCTTTCTTT.

This clone was seen ten or more times. The J gene is TRBJ1-4, the V gene TRBV18; D is uncertain. V lost 2 bases, J lost 7 bases, and 8 bases lay in between. The CDR3 is made up of 13 amino acids. Germline loops: CDR1 KGHSH, CDR2 LQKENI. The CDR3 is CASSPTASEKLFF. CDR3 nucleotides: TGTGCCAGCTCACCAACCGCGAGTGAAAAACTGTTTTTT.

The table lists this clone with a count of one. This chain connects TRBV18 to TRBJ2-2; unclear D gene. The CDR3 runs 12 residues. In germline, CDR1 is KGHSH, CDR2 LQKENI. Trimming shortened V by 3 bases and J by 4 bases, and 3 bases separated the two germline ends. CDR3 region: CASSPTTGELFF. The CDR3, as DNA: TGTGCCAGCTCACCTACCACCGGGGAGCTGTTTTTT.

This clone came up a few times. The sample carries other DNA sequences with the same CDR3. The chain carries TRBV28 and TRBJ1-5; 8 positions agree with TRBD1. The CDR3 spans 14 residues. Trimming took 5 bases from V and 4 from J; bases not matched to a gene: 4. CDR1 is MDHEN and CDR2 is SYDVKM in the germline V gene. CDR3 in DNA: TGTGCCAGCAGTCCCAGGACAGGGAATCAGCCCCAGCATTTT. Translation gives CASSPRTGNQPQHF. The complete variable domain, with remaining parts taken from reference TRBV28 and TRBJ1-5, reads DVKVTQSSRYLVKRTGEKVFLECVQDMDHENMFWYRQDPGLGLRLIYFSYDVKMKEKGDIPEGYSVSREKKERFSLILESASTNQTSMYLCASSPRTGNQPQHFGDGTRLSIL.

The chain recombines TRBV4-1 with TRBJ2-2, with D perhaps TRBD2 (5 bases). CDR3 size: 17 residues. The germline gives CDR1 MGHRA, CDR2 YSYEKL. The V gene lost 3 bases and the J gene lost 6 bases, with 20 bases spanning the gap. The CDR3 loop is CASSHGRLGNPPGELFF. In DNA form, the CDR3 reads TGCGCCAGCAGCCACGGTCGGCTCGGGAACCCCCCCGGGGAGCTGTTTTTT.

The chain recombines TRBV4-1 with TRBJ2-5; no clear D gene. CDR1 and CDR2 from the germline V gene are MGHRA and YSYEKL. This CDR3 is built from 14 residues. V was trimmed by 2 bases and J by 5 bases, leaving 12 bases between them. CDR3 sequence reads: CASSQPSTRETQYF. For the CDR3, the DNA is TGCGCCAGCAGCCAACCGTCTACCCGGGAGACCCAGTACTTC.

This clone was counted many times. This sequence joins TRBV6-1 and TRBJ1-1, with D unresolved. V gave up 6 bases and J gave up 0 bases, with 5 bases separating them. CDR1 and CDR2 from the germline V gene are MNHNS and SASEGT. This CDR3 is 12 amino acids long. As DNA, the CDR3 is TGTGCCAGCAGCAAACTGAACACTGAAGCTTTCTTT. It yields the protein CASSKLNTEAFF.

The chain recombines TRBV2 with TRBJ2-4; the D is unclear. V was trimmed by 7 bases and J by 6 bases, leaving 10 bases between them. The CDR3 extends over 12 amino acids. The germline V gene encodes CDR1 SNHLY and CDR2 FYNNEI. CDR3 protein: CASMGWLNIQYF. CDR3 in DNA: TGTGCCAGCATGGGGTGGTTAAACATTCAGTACTTC.

This chain uses TRBV7-9 with TRBJ2-5, with D perhaps matching TRBD1 (6 bases). Germline CDR1 is SEHNR and CDR2 is FQNEAQ (reference sequence). CDR3 length: 14 residues. With 1 base removed from V and 6 bases from J, the gap between germline ends came to 12 bases. The CDR3 loop is CASSLVSTGKTQYF. CDR3 DNA sequence: TGTGCCAGCAGCTTAGTATCTACAGGGAAGACCCAGTACTTC.

V and J are TRBV28 and TRBJ2-1; tentative D call: TRBD2 (6 bases). CDR1 MDHEN and CDR2 SYDVKM come from the germline V gene. The CDR3 sequence is 13 residues long. Deletions cut 7 bases from V and 7 bases from J, with 14 bases between. This CDR3 is CASINTSLNEQFF. DNA for the CDR3: TGTGCCAGCATAAACACTAGCCTGAATGAGCAGTTCTTC.

The rearrangement links TRBV6-6 to TRBJ1-3; D is unresolved. Germline V gene lookup returns CDR1 MNHNY and CDR2 SVGAGI (reference sequence). CDR3 size: 16 residues. The V and J ends lost 2 bases and 2 bases respectively, with 13 bases between them. CDR3 region: CASSYTRGFAGNTIYF. CDR3 in DNA: TGTGCCAGCAGTTACACACGAGGTTTCGCTGGAAACACCATATATTTT.

This chain uses TRBV9 with TRBJ2-1; D not certain. V lost 4 bases and J lost 0, with 5 bases in between. The CDR3 has 13 amino acids. The V gene's germline CDR1 is SGDLS and CDR2 YYNGEE. This chain's CDR3 is CASSLSSYNEQFF. The CDR3 DNA reads as TGTGCCAGCAGCCTTAGCTCCTACAATGAGCAGTTCTTC.

V usage is TRBV4-1 and J usage is TRBJ2-1, with a tentative D call TRBD1 (6 bases). This CDR3 is built from 16 residues. The V gene lost 3 bases and the J gene lost 4 bases, with 16 bases spanning the gap. Per the germline V gene, CDR1 is MGHRA and CDR2 is YSYEKL. The CDR3: CASSHPSIGQYNEQFF. The CDR3 DNA follows: TGCGCCAGCAGCCATCCCTCAATCGGACAGTACAATGAGCAGTTCTTC.

In this sample, this clone turned up a few times. The chain is built from TRBV19 and TRBJ1-5; 7 bases are shared with TRBD1. Germline loops: CDR1 LNHDA, CDR2 SQIVND (reference sequence). J was trimmed by 9 bases and V by 3 bases; bases with no gene match: 8. This CDR3 region has 14 residues. CDR3 protein: CASSIRDRPRPQHF. The CDR3, as DNA: TGTGCCAGTAGTATCCGGGACAGACCCCGGCCCCAGCATTTT.

The rearrangement uses TRBV19 and TRBJ1-2; 8 bases agree with TRBD1. CDR3 length: 14 amino acids. Germline V lookup: CDR1 LNHDA, CDR2 SQIVND (reference sequence). Unmatched junction bases numbered 9, after V lost 4 bases and J lost 8 bases. DNA of the CDR3: TGTGCCAGTAGTACCCGATCAGGGGGCCTCGGCTACACCTTC. Amino acids: CASSTRSGGLGYTF.